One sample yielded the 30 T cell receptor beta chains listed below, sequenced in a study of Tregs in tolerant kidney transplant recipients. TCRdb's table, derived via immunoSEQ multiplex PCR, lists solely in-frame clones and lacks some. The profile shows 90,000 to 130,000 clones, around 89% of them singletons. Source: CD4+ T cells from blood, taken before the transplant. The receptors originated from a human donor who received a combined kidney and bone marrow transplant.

The CDR3: CASSFGDTEAFF. In nucleotides, the CDR3 is TGCGCCAGCAGCTTTGGAGATACTGAAGCTTTCTTT. V is TRBV5-1 and J is TRBJ1-1; D not certain. The V end was cut by 2 bases, the J end by 5 bases, with 7 bases between. CDR1 is SGHRS and CDR2 is YFSETQ in the germline V gene. This CDR3 spans 12 amino acids.

CDR3 sequence reads: CASSLDRLMNTEAFF. CDR3 coding DNA: TGTGCCAGCAGTTTGGACAGACTAATGAACACTGAAGCTTTCTTT. V gene TRBV27 combines with J gene TRBJ1-1; D might be TRBD1 (6 bases). This CDR3 is 15 amino acids long. V dropped 3 bases and J dropped 0 bases, with 11 bases sitting between them. From germline, CDR1 is MNHEY and CDR2 SMNVEV (reference sequence).

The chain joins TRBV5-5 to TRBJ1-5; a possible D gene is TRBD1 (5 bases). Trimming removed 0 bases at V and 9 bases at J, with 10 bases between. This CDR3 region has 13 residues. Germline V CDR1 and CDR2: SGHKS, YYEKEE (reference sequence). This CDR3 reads CASSLVQGRPQHF. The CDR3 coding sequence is TGTGCCAGCAGCTTGGTGCAGGGTCGGCCCCAGCATTTT. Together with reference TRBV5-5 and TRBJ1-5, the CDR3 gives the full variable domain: DAGVTQSPTHLIKTRGQQVTLRCSPISGHKSVSWYQQVLGQGPQFIFQYYEKEERGRGNFPDRFSARQFPNYSSELNVNALLLGDSALYLCASSLVQGRPQHFGDGTRLSIL.

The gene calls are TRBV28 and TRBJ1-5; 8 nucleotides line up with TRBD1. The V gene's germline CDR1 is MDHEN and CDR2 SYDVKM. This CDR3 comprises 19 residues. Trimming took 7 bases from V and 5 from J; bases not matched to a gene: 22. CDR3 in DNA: TGTGCCAGCACCAACCTAAACGGACAGGGAATCGGTCGCGATCAGCCCCAGCATTTT. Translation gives CASTNLNGQGIGRDQPQHF.

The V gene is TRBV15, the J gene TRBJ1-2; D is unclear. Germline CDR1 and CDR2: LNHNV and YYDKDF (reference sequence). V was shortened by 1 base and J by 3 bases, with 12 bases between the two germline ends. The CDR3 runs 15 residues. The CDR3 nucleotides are TGTGCCACCAGCAGAGGGGGAGGGAAGGACTATGGCTACACCTTC. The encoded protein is CATSRGGGKDYGYTF.

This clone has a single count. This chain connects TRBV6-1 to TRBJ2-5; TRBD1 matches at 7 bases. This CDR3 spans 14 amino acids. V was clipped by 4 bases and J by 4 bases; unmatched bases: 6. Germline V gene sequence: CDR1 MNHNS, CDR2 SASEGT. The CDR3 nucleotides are TGTGCCAGCAGTGCCGGGACAGCAAGAGAGACCCAGTACTTC. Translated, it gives CASSAGTARETQYF.

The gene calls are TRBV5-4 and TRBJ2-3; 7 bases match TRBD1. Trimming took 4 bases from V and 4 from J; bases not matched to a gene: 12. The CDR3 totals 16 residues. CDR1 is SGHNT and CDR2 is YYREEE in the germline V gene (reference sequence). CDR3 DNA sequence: TGTGCCAGCAGCCAACCTCAGGGGGTAGGGGCAGATACGCAGTATTTT. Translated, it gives CASSQPQGVGADTQYF. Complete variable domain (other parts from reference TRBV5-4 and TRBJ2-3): ETGVTQSPTHLIKTRGQQVTLRCSSQSGHNTVSWYQQALGQGPQFIFQYYREEENGRGNFPPRFSGLQFPNYSSELNVNALELDDSALYLCASSQPQGVGADTQYFGPGTRLTVL.

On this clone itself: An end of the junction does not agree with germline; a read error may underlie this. Here the CDR3 reads CAISLAESTRQFF. The CDR3 DNA follows: TGTGCCATCAGCCTTGCTGAGTCAACCCGTCAGTTCTTC. V gene TRBV15 combines with J gene TRBJ2-1; D is unclear. From germline, CDR1 is LNHNV and CDR2 YYDKDF (reference sequence). The CDR3 loop spans 13 amino acids.

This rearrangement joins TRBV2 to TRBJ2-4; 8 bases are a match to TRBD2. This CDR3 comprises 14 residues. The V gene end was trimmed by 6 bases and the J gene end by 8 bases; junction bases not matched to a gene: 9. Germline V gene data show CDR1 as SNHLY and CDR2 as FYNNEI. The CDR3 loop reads CASSERGFSDIQYF. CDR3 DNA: TGTGCCAGCAGCGAGCGGGGGTTTTCGGACATTCAGTACTTC.

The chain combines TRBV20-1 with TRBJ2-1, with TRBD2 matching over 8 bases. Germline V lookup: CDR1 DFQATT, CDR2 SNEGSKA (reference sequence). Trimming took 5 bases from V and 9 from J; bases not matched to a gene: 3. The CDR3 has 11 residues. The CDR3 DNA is TGCAGTGCTTCGGCGGGGGGTGAGCAGTTCTTC. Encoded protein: CSASAGGEQFF.

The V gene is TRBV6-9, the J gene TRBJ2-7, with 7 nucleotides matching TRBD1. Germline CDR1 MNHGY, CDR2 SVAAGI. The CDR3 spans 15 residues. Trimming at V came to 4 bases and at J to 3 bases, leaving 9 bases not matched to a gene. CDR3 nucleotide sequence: TGTGCCAGCAGTTGCTCAGCCGACAGGGACTACGAGCAGTACTTC. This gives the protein CASSCSADRDYEQYF.

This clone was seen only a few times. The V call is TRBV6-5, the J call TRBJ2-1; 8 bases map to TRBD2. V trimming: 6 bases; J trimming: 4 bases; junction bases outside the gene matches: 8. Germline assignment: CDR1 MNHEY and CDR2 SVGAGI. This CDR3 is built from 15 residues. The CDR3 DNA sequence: TGTGCCAGCAGCGCTAGCGGGTCCTTATACAATGAGCAGTTCTTC. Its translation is CASSASGSLYNEQFF.

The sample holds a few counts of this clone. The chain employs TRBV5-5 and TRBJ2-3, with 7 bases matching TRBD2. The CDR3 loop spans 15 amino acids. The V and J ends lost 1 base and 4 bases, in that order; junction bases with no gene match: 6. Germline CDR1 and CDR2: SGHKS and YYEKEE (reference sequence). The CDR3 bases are TGTGCCAGCAGCTTGTACCAGCGGGATCCAGATACGCAGTATTTT. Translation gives CASSLYQRDPDTQYF.

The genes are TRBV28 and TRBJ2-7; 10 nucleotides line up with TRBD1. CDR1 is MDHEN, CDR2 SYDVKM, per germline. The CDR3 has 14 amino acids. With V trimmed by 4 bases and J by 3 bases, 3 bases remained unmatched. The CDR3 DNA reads TGTGCCAGCAGTTCGGGGGACAGGGGCTACGAGCAGTACTTC. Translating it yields CASSSGDRGYEQYF.

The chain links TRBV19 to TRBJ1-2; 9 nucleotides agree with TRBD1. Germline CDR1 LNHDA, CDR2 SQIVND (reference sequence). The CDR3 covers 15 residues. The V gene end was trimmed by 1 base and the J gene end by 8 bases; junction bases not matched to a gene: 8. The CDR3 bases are TGTGCCAGTAGTATAGGGGGACAGGGAAGGGTCGGCTACACCTTC. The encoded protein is CASSIGGQGRVGYTF. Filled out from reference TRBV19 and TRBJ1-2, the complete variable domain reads DGGITQSPKYLFRKEGQNVTLSCEQNLNHDAMYWYRQDPGQGLRLIYYSQIVNDFQKGDIAEGYSVSREKKESFPLTVTSAQKNPTAFYLCASSIGGQGRVGYTFGSGTRLTVV.

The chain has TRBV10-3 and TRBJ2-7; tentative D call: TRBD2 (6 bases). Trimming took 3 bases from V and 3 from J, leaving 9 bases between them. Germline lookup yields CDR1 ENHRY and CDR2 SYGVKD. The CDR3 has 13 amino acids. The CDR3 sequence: CAISDGRFYEQYF. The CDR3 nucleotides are TGTGCCATCAGTGACGGGAGATTCTACGAGCAGTACTTC.

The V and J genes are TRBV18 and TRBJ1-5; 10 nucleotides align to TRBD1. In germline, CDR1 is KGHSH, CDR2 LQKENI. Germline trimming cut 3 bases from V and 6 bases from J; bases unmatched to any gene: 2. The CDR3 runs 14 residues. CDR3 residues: CASSPGTGAQPQHF. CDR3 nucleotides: TGTGCCAGCTCACCCGGGACAGGGGCTCAGCCCCAGCATTTT. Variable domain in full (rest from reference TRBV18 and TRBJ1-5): NAGVMQNPRHLVRRRGQEARLRCSPMKGHSHVYWYRQLPEEGLKFMVYLQKENIIDESGMPKERFSAEFPKEGPSILRIQQVVRGDSAAYFCASSPGTGAQPQHFGDGTRLSIL.

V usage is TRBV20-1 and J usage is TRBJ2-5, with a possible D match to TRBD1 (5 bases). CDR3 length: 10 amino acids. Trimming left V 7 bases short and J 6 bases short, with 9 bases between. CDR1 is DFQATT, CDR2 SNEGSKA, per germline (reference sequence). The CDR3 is CSVGAKTQYF. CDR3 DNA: TGCAGTGTTGGGGCAAAGACCCAGTACTTC.

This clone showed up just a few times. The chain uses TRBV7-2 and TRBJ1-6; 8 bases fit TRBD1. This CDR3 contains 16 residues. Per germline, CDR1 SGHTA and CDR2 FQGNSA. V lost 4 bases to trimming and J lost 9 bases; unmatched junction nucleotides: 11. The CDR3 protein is CASSSALGDRSSPLHF. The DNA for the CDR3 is TGTGCCAGCAGCTCAGCCCTAGGGGACAGGAGTTCACCCCTCCACTTT. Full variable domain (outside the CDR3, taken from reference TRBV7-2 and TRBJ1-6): GAGVSQSPSNKVTEKGKDVELRCDPISGHTALYWYRQSLGQGLEFLIYFQGNSAPDKSGLPSDRFSAERTGGSVSTLTIQRTQQEDSAVYLCASSSALGDRSSPLHFGNGTRLTVT.

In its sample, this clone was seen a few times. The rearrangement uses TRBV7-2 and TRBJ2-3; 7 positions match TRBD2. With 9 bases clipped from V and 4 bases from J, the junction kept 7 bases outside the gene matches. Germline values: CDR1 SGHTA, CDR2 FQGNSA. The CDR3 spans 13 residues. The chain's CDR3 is CARSGATADTQYF. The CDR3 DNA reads TGTGCCAGAAGCGGGGCTACGGCAGATACGCAGTATTTT.

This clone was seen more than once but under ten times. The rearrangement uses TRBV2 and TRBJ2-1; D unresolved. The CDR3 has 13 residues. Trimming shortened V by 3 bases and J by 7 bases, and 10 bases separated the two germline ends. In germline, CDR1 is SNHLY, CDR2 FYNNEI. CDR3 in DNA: TGTGCCAGCAGTGAGGCGGCCCTAAATGAGCAGTTCTTC. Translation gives CASSEAALNEQFF.

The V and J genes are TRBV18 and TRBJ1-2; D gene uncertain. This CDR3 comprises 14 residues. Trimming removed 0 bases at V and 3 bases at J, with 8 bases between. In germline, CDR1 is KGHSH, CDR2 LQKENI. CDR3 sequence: CASSPPVVDYGYTF. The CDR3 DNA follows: TGTGCCAGCTCACCACCGGTCGTAGACTATGGCTACACCTTC.

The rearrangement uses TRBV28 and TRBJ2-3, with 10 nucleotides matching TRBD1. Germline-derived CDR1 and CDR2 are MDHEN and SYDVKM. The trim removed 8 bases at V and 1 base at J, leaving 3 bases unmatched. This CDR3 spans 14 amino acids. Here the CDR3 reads CASWGTGGTDTQYF. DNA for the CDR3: TGTGCCAGCTGGGGGACAGGGGGCACAGATACGCAGTATTTT.

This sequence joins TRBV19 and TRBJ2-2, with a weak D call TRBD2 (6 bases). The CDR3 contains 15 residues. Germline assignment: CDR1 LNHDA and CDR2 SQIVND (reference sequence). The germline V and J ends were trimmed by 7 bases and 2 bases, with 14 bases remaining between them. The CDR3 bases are TGTGCCAGTAACGGGGTAGCGGCCAACACCGGGGAGCTGTTTTTT. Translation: CASNGVAANTGELFF.

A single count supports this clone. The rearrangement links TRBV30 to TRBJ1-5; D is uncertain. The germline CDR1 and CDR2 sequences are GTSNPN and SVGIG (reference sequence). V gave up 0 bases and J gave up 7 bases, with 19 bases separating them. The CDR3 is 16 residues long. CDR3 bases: TGTGCCTGGAGTGTACCCGGAGGGCTGACGGGGCAGCCCCAGCATTTT. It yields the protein CAWSVPGGLTGQPQHF.

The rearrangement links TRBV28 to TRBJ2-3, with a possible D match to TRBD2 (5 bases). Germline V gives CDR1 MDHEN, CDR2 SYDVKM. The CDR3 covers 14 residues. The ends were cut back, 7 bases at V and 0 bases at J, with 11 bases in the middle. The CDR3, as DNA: TGTGCCAGCACCCAAGAGGGTAGCACAGATACGCAGTATTTT. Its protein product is CASTQEGSTDTQYF. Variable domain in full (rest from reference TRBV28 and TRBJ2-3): DVKVTQSSRYLVKRTGEKVFLECVQDMDHENMFWYRQDPGLGLRLIYFSYDVKMKEKGDIPEGYSVSREKKERFSLILESASTNQTSMYLCASTQEGSTDTQYFGPGTRLTVL.

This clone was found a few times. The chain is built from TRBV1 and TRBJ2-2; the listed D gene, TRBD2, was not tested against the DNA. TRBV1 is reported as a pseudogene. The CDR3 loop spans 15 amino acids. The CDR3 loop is CTSSPDGGNTGELFF. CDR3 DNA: TGCACCAGCAGCCCTGACGGCGGGAACACCGGGGAGCTGTTTTTT.

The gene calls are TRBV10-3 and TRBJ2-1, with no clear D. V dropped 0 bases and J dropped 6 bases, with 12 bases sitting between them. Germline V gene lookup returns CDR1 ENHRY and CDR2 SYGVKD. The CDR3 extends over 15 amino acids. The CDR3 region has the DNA TGTGCCATCAGTGAGTCGCAGAACGTTCGCAATGAGCAGTTCTTC. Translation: CAISESQNVRNEQFF.

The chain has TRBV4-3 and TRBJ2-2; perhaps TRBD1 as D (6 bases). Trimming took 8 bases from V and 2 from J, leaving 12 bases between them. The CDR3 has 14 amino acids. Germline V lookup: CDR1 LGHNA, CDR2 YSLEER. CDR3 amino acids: CASGGHTNTGELFF. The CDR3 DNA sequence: TGCGCCAGCGGGGGACACACTAACACCGGGGAGCTGTTTTTT.

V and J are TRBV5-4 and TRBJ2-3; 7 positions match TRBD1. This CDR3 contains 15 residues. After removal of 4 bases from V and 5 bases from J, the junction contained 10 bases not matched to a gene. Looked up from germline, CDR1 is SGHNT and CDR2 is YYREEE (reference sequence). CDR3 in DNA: TGTGCCAGCAGCCTTAGGACAGGTTCGGGAGATACGCAGTATTTT. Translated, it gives CASSLRTGSGDTQYF.